A selection of T cell receptor beta chains follows, all from one sample in a study of spatial heterogeneity in lung cancer. MiXCR, applied by TCRdb to the 5' RACE reads, yields one record per CDR3 protein. The table has roughly 21,000 distinct CDR3 sequences, about 3.3% seen once. The source was PBMCs, collected at surgery. The receptors derive from a female donor with early-stage non-small cell lung cancer. The CDR3 runs from the conserved cysteine through the conserved F or W. The D gene is left open where the match is weak. Clone size appears in some rows only: once, few, many, or a class for an expanded clone.

d_call,clone_size,v_call,j_call,cdr3_aa,cdr3_nt
TRBD1,many,TRBV13,TRBJ2-7,CASSLGDRGQYEQYF,TGTGCCAGCAGCTTAGGGGACAGGGGGCAATACGAGCAGTACTTC
TRBD2,few,TRBV25-1,TRBJ2-2,CASSEGLSLSGRWSYGELFF,TGTGCCAGCAGTGAAGGGTTAAGTCTTAGCGGGAGATGGTCATACGGGGAGCTGTTTTTT
TRBD1,many,TRBV7-9,TRBJ1-1,CASSPWGQGEAFF,TGTGCCAGCAGCCCCTGGGGACAGGGAGAAGCTTTCTTT
.,many,TRBV28,TRBJ1-6,CASTPPRGPLHF,TGTGCCAGCACCCCCCCCCGGGGACCCCTCCACTTT
.,few,TRBV11-3,TRBJ2-3,CASSPGGYTDTQYF,TGTGCCAGCAGCCCTGGCGGATACACAGATACGCAGTATTTT
TRBD2,many,TRBV5-1,TRBJ2-1,CASSPGLADNEQFF,TGCGCCAGCAGTCCTGGACTAGCGGACAATGAGCAGTTCTTC
.,many,TRBV5-1,TRBJ2-3,CASSRSGSTDTQYF,TGCGCCAGCAGCAGAAGCGGGAGCACAGATACGCAGTATTTT
.,many,TRBV7-2,TRBJ2-2,CASSQWGIEARELFF,TGTGCCAGCAGCCAATGGGGTATTGAGGCAAGGGAGCTGTTTTTT
TRBD1,many,TRBV7-9,TRBJ2-3,CASSFRQGPDTQYF,TGTGCCAGCAGCTTCAGACAGGGCCCAGATACGCAGTATTTT
.,few,TRBV2,TRBJ2-1,CASSEFGGSEYNEQFF,TGTGCCAGCAGTGAATTTGGAGGGTCGGAATACAATGAGCAGTTCTTC
.,many,TRBV11-2,TRBJ1-1,CASSLVLSEAFF,TGTGCCAGCAGCTTAGTCCTGTCTGAAGCTTTCTTT
TRBD2,many,TRBV2,TRBJ2-1,CASSTGTSGRYFF,TGTGCCAGCAGCACCGGGACTAGCGGGAGGTATTTCTTC
TRBD2,few,TRBV9,TRBJ2-4,CASSAGTSGRWGIQYF,TGTGCCAGCAGCGCAGGGACTAGCGGGAGATGGGGCATTCAGTACTTC
.,medium-sized,TRBV11-2,TRBJ1-6,CASNLDNSPLHF,TGTGCCAGCAATCTTGATAATTCACCCCTCCACTTT
.,few,TRBV27,TRBJ2-1,CASSLRRGPNEQFF,TGTGCCAGCAGTTTGAGAAGGGGCCCTAATGAGCAGTTCTTC
TRBD1,many,TRBV7-8,TRBJ1-5,CASSLLNTGGNQPQHF,TGTGCCAGCAGCTTATTAAATACAGGGGGCAATCAGCCCCAGCATTTT
.,many,TRBV2,TRBJ2-7,CASRRGGYEQYF,TGTGCCAGCAGAAGGGGTGGCTACGAGCAGTACTTC
.,many,TRBV4-1,TRBJ2-6,CASSPVFGANVLTF,TGCGCCAGCAGCCCCGTCTTCGGGGCCAACGTCCTGACTTTC
.,many,TRBV10-3,TRBJ1-1,CAMSYGLNTEAFF,TGTGCCATGTCGTACGGACTCAACACTGAAGCTTTCTTT
.,many,TRBV7-8,TRBJ1-1,CASSLAQGYTEAFF,TGTGCCAGCAGCTTAGCGCAGGGGTACACTGAAGCTTTCTTT
.,many,TRBV10-1,TRBJ2-7,CASSGLGSIYEQYF,TGCGCCAGCAGTGGTTTAGGGTCAATCTACGAGCAGTACTTC
TRBD2,many,TRBV27,TRBJ2-2,CASSTLAGGPGLFF,TGTGCCAGCAGTACCCTAGCGGGAGGGCCAGGGCTGTTTTTT
TRBD2,many,TRBV6-2/TRBV6-3,TRBJ2-1,CASSYSGRGYNEQFF,TGTGCCAGCAGTTACAGCGGGAGGGGTTACAATGAGCAGTTCTTC
.,many,TRBV19,TRBJ2-2,CASRQGVNTGELFF,TGTGCCAGTAGACAGGGAGTCAACACCGGGGAGCTGTTTTTT
TRBD1,many,TRBV7-9,TRBJ1-1,CASSFSGTELAFF,TGTGCCAGCAGCTTCTCCGGGACAGAACTAGCTTTCTTT
.,few,TRBV6-1,TRBJ2-3,CASSEDRVADTQYF,TGTGCCAGCAGTGAAGACAGGGTGGCAGATACGCAGTATTTT
.,many,TRBV4-1,TRBJ1-1,CASSEVGSFTEAFF,TGCGCCAGCAGCGAAGTCGGGTCTTTCACTGAAGCTTTCTTT
.,many,TRBV5-1,TRBJ2-5,CASSPTGLSQETQYF,TGCGCCAGCAGCCCGACGGGGCTAAGTCAAGAGACCCAGTACTTC
.,.,TRBV5-1,TRBJ2-7,CASTPIGVNTYEQYF,TGCGCCAGCACCCCAATCGGGGTTAATACCTACGAGCAGTACTTC
TRBD2,.,TRBV14,TRBJ2-3,CASSHGLEPPYTDTQYF,TGTGCCAGCAGCCACGGACTAGAGCCCCCCTACACAGATACGCAGTATTTT
.,few,TRBV19,TRBJ1-5,CASSRGYNQPQHF,TGTGCCAGTAGTCGGGGGTACAATCAGCCCCAGCATTTT
.,many,TRBV2,TRBJ2-1,CASRAGAYNEQFF,TGTGCCAGCAGGGCAGGAGCCTACAATGAGCAGTTCTTC
TRBD2,many,TRBV20-1,TRBJ2-1,CSAIAGGPYNEQFF,TGCAGTGCTATAGCGGGAGGGCCCTACAATGAGCAGTTCTTC
.,many,TRBV29-1,TRBJ2-2,CSVEEEGWNTGELFF,TGCAGCGTTGAAGAAGAGGGATGGAACACCGGGGAGCTGTTTTTT
TRBD1,many,TRBV7-9,TRBJ2-7,CASSPPGGSYEQYF,TGTGCCAGCAGCCCTCCAGGGGGCTCCTACGAGCAGTACTTC